This T cell receptor beta chain was sequenced in a study of breast tumors, draining lymph nodes, adjacent tissues. Findings of the study overall: That most tumor T cells come from lymph nodes remained unproven. Tumor TCR diversity was below lymph nodes but above nontumor tissue. Luminal-like breast cancer showed significantly greater tumor-nontumor repertoire similarity than basal-like breast cancer did.

TCRdb ran MiXCR on the multiplex PCR reads and lists one entry per CDR3 protein. The sample records over 100,000 distinct CDR3 sequences, about 22% being singletons. Of note for this clonotype: Its matching antigen is unknown.

Samples came from axillary lymph nodes draining the breast cancer. The specimen sequenced was axillary lymph node tissue. The receptor comes from a female donor with breast cancer. Some clones in this sample may be carry-over from other donors' samples.

CDR3 in amino acids: CASSVGQFNEQYF. CDR3 nucleotides: TGTGCCAGCAGCGTAGGACAGTTCAACGAGCAGTACTTC. This chain uses TRBV9 with TRBJ2-7; D is possibly TRBD1 (5 bases). Germline values: CDR1 SGDLS, CDR2 YYNGEE. Trimming took off 0 bases at V and 5 bases at J, with 9 bases between the two ends. This CDR3 is 13 amino acids long. Combining the CDR3 with reference TRBV9 and TRBJ2-7 gives the whole variable domain DSGVTQTPKHLITATGQRVTLRCSPRSGDLSVYWYQQSLDQGLQFLIQYYNGEERAKGNILERFSAQQFPDLHSELNLSSLELGDSALYFCASSVGQFNEQYFGPGTRLTVT.